This is a list of T cell receptor beta chains from one sample in a study of CD8 T cells in ankylosing spondylitis. TCRdb re-derived calls from the 5' RACE reads in MiXCR, one entry per CDR3 protein. The data hold 90,000 to 100,000 distinct CDR3 sequences, with roughly 8% observed a single time. The sequenced sample consisted of blood, either unsorted or a sorted T cell fraction (not recorded which). These receptors all stem from a male donor with ankylosing spondylitis or in good health (not recorded which). CDR3s include the opening cysteine and the closing phenylalanine or tryptophan. D genes are given only for firm matches. Only some rows state a clone size, as once, few, many or a class for expanded clones.

size	J	D	V	DNA	CDR3
many	TRBJ1-3	NA	TRBV19	TGTGCCAGTAGTATTTTGGACCCTGGAAACACCATATATTTT	CASSILDPGNTIYF
many	TRBJ2-1	TRBD2	TRBV19	TGTGCCAGTAGTATGCGGGGGTACGTAGATGAGCAGTTCTTC	CASSMRGYVDEQFF
many	TRBJ1-1	NA	TRBV11-3	TGTGCCAGCAGTGGGGGAGACACTGAAGCTTTCTTT	CASSGGDTEAFF
NA	TRBJ2-1	NA	TRBV6-2/TRBV6-3	TGTGCCAGCAGTTACGGGGGGCCATACAATGAGCAGTTCTTC	CASSYGGPYNEQFF
many	TRBJ2-2	TRBD1	TRBV7-3	TGTGCCAGCAGCCCCGGGACAGGGGTCAGGGAGCTGTTTTTT	CASSPGTGVRELFF
NA	TRBJ2-2	NA	TRBV7-8	TGTGCCAGCAGCTCAAAAAGAGGGACCGGGGAGCTGTTTTTT	CASSSKRGTGELFF
many	TRBJ1-2	NA	TRBV24-1	TGTGCCACCAGTGATTTGCGCCTTCCGGCAGCTGGCTACACCTTC	CATSDLRLPAAGYTF
NA	TRBJ2-7	NA	TRBV11-3	TGTGCCAGCAGCTTGACTGCACAGGCGGCGCGGTACTTC	CASSLTAQAARYF
many	TRBJ2-1	NA	TRBV4-3	TGCGCCAGCAGCCAAGAGATTACTGGCTGGGGTGAGCAGTTCTTC	CASSQEITGWGEQFF
many	TRBJ2-1	NA	TRBV5-1	TGCGCCAGCAGCTTGGCCATTCACAATGAGCAGTTCTTC	CASSLAIHNEQFF
many	TRBJ2-2	NA	TRBV4-1	TGCGCCAGCAGCCGCGGGTGGATCGGGGAGCTGTTTTTT	CASSRGWIGELFF
many	TRBJ1-2	TRBD1	TRBV7-2	TGTGCCAGCAGCTCCCGGGACAGGGGGGCCTATGGCTACACCTTC	CASSSRDRGAYGYTF
few	TRBJ2-2	TRBD1	TRBV5-6	TGTGCCAGCAGCTTGGTCGTTGCTACAGGGGGCGACACCGGGGAGCTGTTTTTT	CASSLVVATGGDTGELFF
many	TRBJ2-5	TRBD1	TRBV12-3/TRBV12-4	TGTGCCAGCAGTTTAAACAGGGGGGAGACCCAGTACTTC	CASSLNRGETQYF
many	TRBJ2-2	NA	TRBV27	TGTGCCAGCACCCGAAATGGAGGCACCGGGGAGCTGTTTTTT	CASTRNGGTGELFF
many	TRBJ1-2	TRBD1	TRBV7-3	TGTGCCAGCAGCTCGCCGGGACAGGGGGCGATCACCTTC	CASSSPGQGAITF
few	TRBJ1-2	TRBD1	TRBV11-2	TGTGCCAGCAGCTTATTGGAGTTGCGAGGACAGGGATACTATGGCTACACCTTC	CASSLLELRGQGYYGYTF
NA	TRBJ1-2	NA	TRBV4-3	TGCGCCAGCAGTCCTAGGGACCAGGGGTATGGCTACACCTTC	CASSPRDQGYGYTF
many	TRBJ2-7	TRBD1	TRBV20-1	TGCAGTACCCAACAGGGGGCGCTCAACGAGCAGTACTTC	CSTQQGALNEQYF
many	TRBJ2-3	TRBD1	TRBV20-1	TGCAGTGCTCAGTTTGGGACAGAGATCACAGATACGCAGTATTTT	CSAQFGTEITDTQYF